Presented here are 32 T cell receptor beta chains from one specimen sequenced in a study of cytomegalovirus exposure and HLA in healthy donors. Primers included in the PCR were 60 Vbeta and 13 Jbeta primers. Assay used: immunoSEQ multiplex PCR; TCRdb lists only in-frame clones, some missing. The sample shows approximately 250,000 clones, roughly 81% of them seen only once. Sequenced material: PBMCs. These receptors were collected from a girl aged 2 to 9 in good health and CMV-seronegative.

The V call is TRBV19, the J call TRBJ2-7; D perhaps matches TRBD1 (6 bases). The CDR3 is 15 amino acids. V was trimmed by 3 bases and J by 0 bases, leaving 12 bases between them. The V gene's germline CDR1 is LNHDA and CDR2 SQIVND (reference sequence). CDR3 protein: CASSMRQGNSYEQYF. The CDR3 coding sequence is TGTGCCAGTAGTATGAGGCAGGGGAACTCCTACGAGCAGTACTTC.

CDR3 nucleotides: TGTGCCAGCAGCGAGACCGGGACAGTCAATCAGCCCCAGCATTTT. It specifies CASSETGTVNQPQHF. V gene TRBV7-9 combines with J gene TRBJ1-5; 7 nucleotides match TRBD1. CDR1 is SEHNR, CDR2 FQNEAQ, per germline (reference sequence). The CDR3 covers 15 residues. Trimming cost V 5 bases and J 3 bases; bases outside gene matches: 7.

The chain is built from TRBV5-3 and TRBJ2-2; TRBD2 matches at 12 bases. TRBV5-3 is an ORF, with its function uncertain. Germline trimming cut 1 base from V and 4 bases from J; bases unmatched to any gene: 5. The CDR3 sequence is 17 residues long. CDR3 sequence: CARSLRTSGDFTGELFF. The CDR3 DNA reads TGTGCCAGAAGCTTGAGGACTAGCGGGGATTTCACCGGGGAGCTGTTTTTT.

This chain links TRBV9 with TRBJ2-3; 10 nucleotides line up with TRBD2. Per the germline V gene, CDR1 is SGDLS and CDR2 is YYNGEE. Trimming at V came to 7 bases and at J to 0 bases, leaving 5 bases not matched to a gene. CDR3 length: 15 residues. Here the CDR3 reads CASDSGGASTDTQYF. The CDR3 DNA reads as TGTGCCAGCGACAGCGGGGGGGCCAGCACAGATACGCAGTATTTT. The full variable domain, with the rest looked up from reference TRBV9 and TRBJ2-3, is DSGVTQTPKHLITATGQRVTLRCSPRSGDLSVYWYQQSLDQGLQFLIQYYNGEERAKGNILERFSAQQFPDLHSELNLSSLELGDSALYFCASDSGGASTDTQYFGPGTRLTVL.

The chain recombines TRBV5-4 with TRBJ1-5, with TRBD1 identical over 8 bases. After removal of 4 bases from V and 2 bases from J, the junction contained 2 bases not matched to a gene. The CDR3 is made up of 14 amino acids. CDR1 is SGHNT and CDR2 is YYREEE in the germline V gene (reference sequence). Here the CDR3 DNA reads TGTGCCAGCAGCATGACAGGGGGCAATCAGCCCCAGCATTTT. Translating it yields CASSMTGGNQPQHF.

The chain couples TRBV9 to TRBJ2-2; the match to TRBD1 covers 9 bases. The CDR3 contains 16 residues. Germline V gene data show CDR1 as SGDLS and CDR2 as YYNGEE. J gave up 3 bases and V 2 bases, and 5 bases lay outside the gene matches. CDR3: CASSVDRGYYTGELFF. For the CDR3, the DNA is TGTGCCAGCAGCGTTGACAGGGGGTACTACACCGGGGAGCTGTTTTTT.

The CDR3 is CASSYSVTVFYGYTF. The CDR3 region has the DNA TGTGCCAGCAGTTACTCAGTGACAGTTTTCTATGGCTACACCTTC. V gene TRBV6-5 combines with J gene TRBJ1-2; tentatively, D is TRBD1 (5 bases). Trimming removed 0 bases at V and 4 bases at J, with 12 bases between. Germline V CDR1 and CDR2: MNHEY, SVGAGI. There are 15 residues in the CDR3.

This sequence joins TRBV4-2 and TRBJ2-7; 8 bases align to TRBD2. Germline values: CDR1 LGHNA, CDR2 YNFKEQ. This CDR3 has 18 residues. V lost 0 bases to trimming and J lost 0 bases; unmatched junction nucleotides: 10. CDR3: CASSQEFGSGASSYEQYF. The CDR3 bases are TGTGCCAGCAGCCAAGAATTCGGTAGCGGGGCTAGCTCCTACGAGCAGTACTTC.

The chain carries TRBV5-1 and TRBJ2-1, with TRBD1 matching 9 bases. Germline trimming cut 2 bases from V and 8 bases from J; bases unmatched to any gene: 5. The germline gives CDR1 SGHRS, CDR2 YFSETQ. The CDR3 loop spans 14 amino acids. For the CDR3, the DNA is TGCGCCAGCAGCTTCTGGGACAGGGCCTATGAGCAGTTCTTC. Translation gives CASSFWDRAYEQFF.

The chain is built from TRBV27 and TRBJ1-6; maybe TRBD1 (6 bases). This CDR3 spans 14 amino acids. V dropped 3 bases and J dropped 10 bases, with 13 bases sitting between them. Germline CDR1 is MNHEY and CDR2 is SMNVEV (reference sequence). The CDR3: CASSFTGSRSPLHF. CDR3 coding DNA: TGTGCCAGCAGTTTCACAGGGAGTCGCTCACCCCTCCACTTT.

This chain connects TRBV20-1 to TRBJ1-6; D gene ambiguous. The CDR3 loop spans 11 amino acids. Trimming took 0 bases from V and 10 from J, leaving 4 bases between them. Per germline, CDR1 DFQATT and CDR2 SNEGSKA (reference sequence). CDR3 region: CSAREHSPLHF. The CDR3 nucleotides are TGCAGTGCTAGAGAACACTCACCCCTCCACTTT.

The chain employs TRBV14 and TRBJ2-2, with 10 bases that match TRBD2. Germline V lookup: CDR1 SGHDN, CDR2 FVKESK. The V segment lost 1 base and the J segment 3 bases; nucleotides outside the gene matches: 2. The CDR3 runs to 16 residues. The CDR3 DNA reads TGTGCCAGCAGCCAAGTACTAGCGGGACACACCGGGGAGCTGTTTTTT. This gives the protein CASSQVLAGHTGELFF.

The chain has TRBV2 and TRBJ2-3; D might be TRBD2 (6 bases). This CDR3 has 15 amino acids. V lost 4 bases and J 2 bases, leaving 13 bases between the germline ends. Germline V gene sequence: CDR1 SNHLY, CDR2 FYNNEI. CDR3 region: CASSARLGSTDTQYF. The DNA of the CDR3 is TGTGCCAGCAGTGCCCGACTAGGGTCCACAGATACGCAGTATTTT.

CDR3: CASSLLANHEQYF. CDR3 DNA sequence: TGCGCCAGCAGTTTGCTAGCGAACCACGAGCAGTACTTC. The gene calls are TRBV10-2 and TRBJ2-7; perhaps TRBD2 as D (6 bases). Germline V gives CDR1 WSHSY, CDR2 SAAADI. CDR3 length: 13 amino acids. With 5 bases removed from V and 5 bases from J, the gap between germline ends came to 13 bases.

The rearrangement links TRBV5-4 to TRBJ2-3; tentatively, D is TRBD1 (5 bases). Germline V gives CDR1 SGHNT, CDR2 YYREEE (reference sequence). The CDR3 contains 15 residues. Trimming took 2 bases from V and 0 from J, leaving 10 bases between them. The DNA of the CDR3 is TGTGCCAGCAGCTTTAGACAGCCTAGCACAGATACGCAGTATTTT. Translation: CASSFRQPSTDTQYF.

This clone appeared a single time. V is TRBV14 and J is TRBJ1-5, with TRBD1 as a possible D gene (5 bases). Per the germline V gene, CDR1 is SGHDN and CDR2 is FVKESK. The CDR3 has 13 residues. V lost 4 bases to trimming and J lost 4 bases, with 8 bases between them. The CDR3 nucleotides read TGTGCCAGCAGCCGGGGGGGTAATCAGCCCCAGCATTTT. It specifies CASSRGGNQPQHF.

V usage is TRBV21-1 and J usage is TRBJ2-1; the table's D call, TRBD2, was not checked against the DNA. TRBV21-1 is given as a pseudogene. This CDR3 contains 14 residues. The CDR3 DNA sequence: TGTGCCAGCAGCTGGGACTCTGGGTTCGATGAGCAGTTCTTC. This codes for CASSWDSGFDEQFF.

This chain links TRBV23-1 with TRBJ1-1, with D possibly matching TRBD1 (6 bases). TRBV23-1 is placed among ORFs of uncertain function. The CDR3 loop spans 14 amino acids. V lost 9 bases, J lost 4 bases, and 18 bases lay in between. CDR3 in DNA: TGCGCCAGAGTCAGGGGTCCCCTCGGCACTGAAGCTTTCTTT. This encodes CARVRGPLGTEAFF.

The V gene is TRBV7-3, the J gene TRBJ2-1, with D possibly being TRBD2 (6 bases). Germline assignment: CDR1 SGHTA and CDR2 FQGTGA. The CDR3 totals 14 residues. V dropped 5 bases and J dropped 7 bases, with 15 bases sitting between them. CDR3 coding DNA: TGTGCCAGCAGCCCCCCGGACTACTCAAATGAGCAGTTCTTC. Translating it yields CASSPPDYSNEQFF. Drawing the rest from reference TRBV7-3 and TRBJ2-1, the complete variable domain is GAGVSQTPSNKVTEKGKYVELRCDPISGHTALYWYRQSLGQGPEFLIYFQGTGAADDSGLPNDRFFAVRPEGSVSTLKIQRTERGDSAVYLCASSPPDYSNEQFFGPGTRLTVL.

The chain links TRBV21-1 to TRBJ2-2; TRBD1 is the table's D call and was not checked against the DNA. TRBV21-1 is shown as a pseudogene. The CDR3 totals 14 residues. The CDR3 spells CASSRTGSTGELFF. The CDR3 DNA reads as TGTGCCAGCAGCCGGACAGGATCCACCGGGGAGCTGTTTTTT.

CDR3: CASSRQGDRDEKLFF. Written as DNA, the CDR3 is TGTGCCAGCAGCAGACAGGGGGATCGGGATGAAAAACTGTTTTTT. The chain is built from TRBV6-1 and TRBJ1-4; 9 nucleotides align to TRBD1. Germline V gene data show CDR1 as MNHNS and CDR2 as SASEGT. The V and J ends lost 6 bases and 6 bases, in that order; junction bases with no gene match: 8. The CDR3 contains 15 residues.

This clone appeared once. The gene calls are TRBV5-4 and TRBJ2-5; D remains unclear. From germline, CDR1 is SGHNT and CDR2 YYREEE (reference sequence). Trimming took off 2 bases at V and 2 bases at J, with 4 bases between the two ends. This CDR3 is 12 amino acids long. The CDR3 DNA follows: TGTGCCAGCAGCTTCGTTCAAGAGACCCAGTACTTC. Translating it yields CASSFVQETQYF. Using reference TRBV5-4 and TRBJ2-5 for the parts outside the CDR3, the full variable domain is ETGVTQSPTHLIKTRGQQVTLRCSSQSGHNTVSWYQQALGQGPQFIFQYYREEENGRGNFPPRFSGLQFPNYSSELNVNALELDDSALYLCASSFVQETQYFGPGTRLLVL.

The chain recombines TRBV11-2 with TRBJ2-7; D perhaps matches TRBD2 (6 bases). The germline CDR1 and CDR2 sequences are SGHAT and FQNNGV. The CDR3 covers 13 residues. Trimming pared 1 base from V and 2 bases from J, leaving 6 bases between. CDR3 in DNA: TGTGCCAGCAGCTTAGGGACTACCTACGAGCAGTACTTC. Residues: CASSLGTTYEQYF.

This clone showed up just once. The chain combines TRBV6-1 with TRBJ1-4, with a weak D call TRBD1 (5 bases). Trimming stripped 6 bases from V and 5 bases from J, with 10 bases between. Germline CDR1 and CDR2: MNHNS and SASEGT. The CDR3 consists of 13 residues. In DNA form, the CDR3 reads TGTGCCAGCAGGGCAGGGAGGAATGAAAAACTGTTTTTT. It is translated as CASRAGRNEKLFF.

The rearrangement links TRBV5-1 to TRBJ2-7, with a tentative D call TRBD1 (6 bases). Germline V gene sequence: CDR1 SGHRS, CDR2 YFSETQ. CDR3 length equals 14 residues. V dropped 1 base and J dropped 3 bases, with 11 bases sitting between them. DNA of the CDR3: TGCGCCAGCAGCTTGCGGGCAGGGGACTACGAGCAGTACTTC. Its translation: CASSLRAGDYEQYF. The full variable domain, with the rest looked up from reference TRBV5-1 and TRBJ2-7, is KAGVTQTPRYLIKTRGQQVTLSCSPISGHRSVSWYQQTPGQGLQFLFEYFSETQRNKGNFPGRFSGRQFSNSRSEMNVSTLELGDSALYLCASSLRAGDYEQYFGPGTRLTVT.

The V and J genes are TRBV7-9 and TRBJ2-1; TRBD2 aligns across 12 bases. Germline V gives CDR1 SEHNR, CDR2 FQNEAQ (reference sequence). The CDR3 covers 16 residues. The V gene end was trimmed by 6 bases and the J gene end by 7 bases; junction bases not matched to a gene: 10. The CDR3 here is CASSSPSGRAGNEQFF. The CDR3 DNA reads as TGTGCCAGCAGTAGTCCTAGCGGGAGGGCCGGGAATGAGCAGTTCTTC.

This rearrangement joins TRBV2 to TRBJ2-3; 8 positions match TRBD1. This CDR3 has 12 residues. In germline, CDR1 is SNHLY, CDR2 FYNNEI. With V trimmed by 6 bases and J by 4 bases, 0 bases remained unmatched. CDR3 region: CASRTGADTQYF. CDR3 nucleotide sequence: TGTGCCAGCAGGACAGGGGCAGATACGCAGTATTTT. The whole variable domain, filled in from reference TRBV2 and TRBJ2-3, reads EPEVTQTPSHQVTQMGQEVILRCVPISNHLYFYWYRQILGQKVEFLVSFYNNEISEKSEIFDDQFSVERPDGSNFTLKIRSTKLEDSAMYFCASRTGADTQYFGPGTRLTVL.

In this sample, this clone turned up a few times. The chain couples TRBV27 to TRBJ1-1, with D possibly TRBD1 on 6 matching bases. Germline values: CDR1 MNHEY, CDR2 SMNVEV (reference sequence). Between the trimmed V and J ends, which lost 8 bases and 7 bases, there was a span of 14 bases. CDR3 size: 12 residues. CDR3 sequence (DNA): TGTGCCAGCCGGGGGGGCCAGGGTGAAGCTTTCTTT. Its protein is CASRGGQGEAFF.

J is TRBJ2-1 and V is TRBV21-1; the D segment call TRBD2 is taken from the table without a DNA check. TRBV21-1 is assigned pseudogene status. The CDR3 has 14 amino acids. The CDR3 is CASISTSSYNEQFF. The CDR3 DNA reads TGTGCCAGCATTTCCACTAGCTCCTACAATGAGCAGTTCTTC.

Here the CDR3 reads CASSYVGGNYGYTF. The CDR3 DNA reads TGTGCCAGCAGTTACGTAGGAGGCAACTATGGCTACACCTTC. This sequence joins TRBV6-5 and TRBJ1-2; D not resolved. The CDR3 length is 14 residues. Trimming removed 2 bases from V and 2 bases from J, with 9 bases in between. Per germline, CDR1 MNHEY and CDR2 SVGAGI.

The chain recombines TRBV12-5 with TRBJ2-2; 10 nucleotides align to TRBD2. CDR1 is LGHNT and CDR2 is FRNRAP in the germline V gene. The CDR3 contains 14 residues. V trimming: 3 bases; J trimming: 7 bases; junction bases outside the gene matches: 2. CDR3: CASGFGTSVGELFF. DNA of the CDR3: TGTGCTAGTGGTTTTGGGACTAGCGTCGGGGAGCTGTTTTTT.

The V and J genes are TRBV2 and TRBJ2-4; no reliable D call. The V end lost 4 bases, the J end lost 0 bases, and 10 bases lay between the germline ends. The CDR3 runs 15 residues. Germline V gene sequence: CDR1 SNHLY, CDR2 FYNNEI. The CDR3 loop reads CASSGALLAKNIQYF. The CDR3 DNA reads TGTGCCAGCAGTGGGGCTCTTCTAGCCAAAAACATTCAGTACTTC.